The next 11 T cell receptor beta chains were all read from a single sample in a study of blood T cell repertoires in COVID-19 (dated by TCRdb to about 2020). The library was generated by the immunoSEQ multiplex PCR assay. TCRdb took over this immuneACCESS table, retaining in-frame rearrangements with V and J assigned. Such tables are incomplete; in checked studies, under half of the missing clones stem from an unresolved V gene, and the remainder is unexplained. The table for this sample lists 150,000 to 250,000 clones; 70% to 80% of them were counted only once. Nearly 6% of the sample comes from the top ten. The sequencing sample was made of peripheral blood. These receptors were obtained from a woman aged 40 to 50 with COVID-19, enrolled during active disease.

This chain connects TRBV12-3 or TRBV12-4 to TRBJ1-6; weak D call: TRBD1 (5 bases). The CDR3 totals 13 residues. The V gene lost 10 bases and the J gene lost 8 bases, with 15 bases spanning the gap. Here the CDR3 reads CATANRNYSPLHF. The CDR3 DNA reads as TGTGCCACCGCAAACAGGAATTATTCACCCCTCCACTTT.

The chain combines TRBV15 with TRBJ2-5, with 7 bases identical to TRBD1. Germline CDR1 LNHNV, CDR2 YYDKDF (reference sequence). Trimming removed 8 bases from V and 7 bases from J; junction bases left unmatched: 10. The CDR3 runs to 13 residues. CDR3 nucleotide sequence: TGTGCCACCGCAAACAGGGGCGGAGGGACCCAGTACTTC. Encoded protein: CATANRGGGTQYF.

The chain employs TRBV6-5 and TRBJ2-3; D is ambiguous. The V gene's germline CDR1 is MNHEY and CDR2 SVGAGI. CDR3 size: 14 residues. The germline V and J ends were trimmed by 5 bases and 2 bases, with 11 bases remaining between them. In nucleotides, the CDR3 is TGTGCCAGCAGTACCTTGGCTGACACAGATACGCAGTATTTT. Its translation: CASSTLADTDTQYF.

This chain connects TRBV2 to TRBJ1-5, with D possibly matching TRBD1 (5 bases). The CDR3 is made up of 14 amino acids. CDR1 SNHLY and CDR2 FYNNEI come from the germline V gene. V was cut by 5 bases and J by 7 bases, with 15 bases left in between. CDR3 amino acids: CASSPGTAKQPQHF. As DNA, the CDR3 is TGTGCCAGCAGTCCGGGGACTGCCAAGCAGCCCCAGCATTTT.

The CDR3 bases are TGTGCCAGCAGCTTAATAGGGGAGGGTTCCACTGAAGCTTTCTTT. This translates into CASSLIGEGSTEAFF. This chain uses TRBV7-3 with TRBJ1-1; D perhaps matches TRBD1 (5 bases). The CDR3 consists of 15 residues. Trimming shortened V by 1 base and J by 4 bases, and 13 bases separated the two germline ends. CDR1 SGHTA and CDR2 FQGTGA come from the germline V gene.

This clone was picked up one time. V is TRBV7-8 and J is TRBJ1-1; no reliable D call. The germline V gene encodes CDR1 SGHVS and CDR2 FQNEAQ. CDR3 length: 13 amino acids. V lost 5 bases and J lost 5, with 12 bases in between. This CDR3 is CASSPPGWTEAFF. In nucleotides, the CDR3 is TGTGCCAGCAGCCCCCCGGGGTGGACTGAAGCTTTCTTT.

This clone was counted a single time. The chain combines TRBV7-3 with TRBJ1-1; D not certain. V lost 6 bases, J lost 0 bases, and 14 bases lay in between. This CDR3 comprises 15 residues. Germline lookup yields CDR1 SGHTA and CDR2 FQGTGA. The CDR3 protein is CASSHDGRMNTEAFF. In DNA, the CDR3 is TGTGCCAGCAGTCATGATGGCAGAATGAACACTGAAGCTTTCTTT. The variable domain in full, completed from reference TRBV7-3 and TRBJ1-1, reads GAGVSQTPSNKVTEKGKYVELRCDPISGHTALYWYRQSLGQGPEFLIYFQGTGAADDSGLPNDRFFAVRPEGSVSTLKIQRTERGDSAVYLCASSHDGRMNTEAFFGQGTRLTVV.

The chain employs TRBV7-2 and TRBJ2-1; 8 bases fit TRBD2. Germline-derived CDR1 and CDR2 are SGHTA and FQGNSA. V was pared by 8 bases and J by 0 bases, with 12 bases of the junction left unmatched. The CDR3 is made up of 17 amino acids. CDR3 bases: TGTGCCAGCCCACCCACCTTAGCGGGGAGCTCCTACAATGAGCAGTTCTTC. This codes for CASPPTLAGSSYNEQFF.

The rearrangement joins TRBV7-2 to TRBJ1-2; a possible D gene is TRBD1 (6 bases). The CDR3 is 16 amino acids. The V gene lost 0 bases and the J gene lost 6 bases, with 17 bases spanning the gap. Looked up from germline, CDR1 is SGHTA and CDR2 is FQGNSA. The CDR3 region has the DNA TGTGCCAGCAGCTTAGCGTCGATTGTACAGGGTAATGGCTACACCTTC. This translates into CASSLASIVQGNGYTF.

This sequence joins TRBV6-5 and TRBJ2-1, with a tentative D call TRBD1 (6 bases). CDR1 MNHEY and CDR2 SVGAGI come from the germline V gene. V lost 9 bases and J 8 bases, leaving 8 bases between the germline ends. This CDR3 is built from 10 residues. This CDR3 is CASGGHEQFF. CDR3 in DNA: TGTGCCAGTGGGGGCCATGAGCAGTTCTTC.

This clone was seen a few times. This sequence joins TRBV6-2 or TRBV6-3 and TRBJ1-2; D ambiguous. This CDR3 region has 15 residues. The V end lost 5 bases, the J end lost 2 bases, and 15 bases lay between the germline ends. The germline V gene has CDR1 MNHEY and CDR2 SVGEGT. The CDR3 sequence: CASSPNIGRNYGYTF. DNA of the CDR3: TGTGCCAGCAGTCCCAATATCGGGAGAAACTATGGCTACACCTTC.